This entry lists 28 T cell receptor beta chains sequenced from one sample in a study of blood T cell repertoires in COVID-19. The method was immunoSEQ multiplex PCR; TCRdb's version includes in-frame clones alone and lacks a portion of them. The sample lists around 65,000 clones, more than 70% occurring once. Specimen: peripheral blood. These receptors came from a human donor in a cohort sampled during active COVID-19.

The sample holds one count of this clone. The rearrangement links TRBV6-5 to TRBJ2-5; 8 bases match TRBD1. The germline V gene encodes CDR1 MNHEY and CDR2 SVGAGI. The CDR3 is 14 amino acids. Trimming removed 6 bases from V and 6 bases from J; junction bases left unmatched: 9. The DNA of the CDR3 is TGTGCCAGCAGGCGCGATCAGGGGGCGAAGACCCAGTACTTC. It is translated as CASRRDQGAKTQYF.

This chain links TRBV4-1 with TRBJ1-5; TRBD1 aligns across 8 bases. V was clipped by 3 bases and J by 5 bases; unmatched bases: 9. The CDR3 is 16 residues long. Germline CDR1 and CDR2: MGHRA and YSYEKL. The CDR3 DNA reads TGCGCCAGCAGCCAGGCTAGAGACAGGGGAGATCAGCCCCAGCATTTT. Encoded protein: CASSQARDRGDQPQHF.

V usage is TRBV10-1 and J usage is TRBJ2-5, with a tentative D call TRBD1 (6 bases). V lost 5 bases and J 3 bases, leaving 10 bases between the germline ends. The length of the CDR3 is 13 residues. Germline V lookup: CDR1 WNHNN, CDR2 SYGVQD (reference sequence). CDR3 nucleotide sequence: TGCGCCAGCAGTACAGGGATAGAAGAGACCCAGTACTTC. This gives the protein CASSTGIEETQYF.

The rearrangement joins TRBV4-2 to TRBJ2-7; 7 bases are shared with TRBD2. With 1 base clipped from V and 3 bases from J, the junction kept 9 bases outside the gene matches. The CDR3 contains 16 residues. CDR1 is LGHNA, CDR2 YNFKEQ, per germline. CDR3 amino acids: CASSQGAGVLGYEQYF. The CDR3 DNA is TGTGCCAGCAGCCAAGGTGCGGGAGTTTTGGGCTACGAGCAGTACTTC.

The CDR3 bases are TGTGCCAGCAGTGCCTCCGGGACAGGGAATCGACGCAATGAGCAGTTCTTC. Translation: CASSASGTGNRRNEQFF. This chain links TRBV28 with TRBJ2-1; 9 bases are shared with TRBD1. CDR1 MDHEN and CDR2 SYDVKM come from the germline V gene. The CDR3 has 17 residues. V lost 5 bases and J lost 6; bases outside the gene matches: 14.

The CDR3: CASSLAAQGNYEQYF. DNA for the CDR3: TGTGCCAGCAGCTTGGCCGCACAGGGCAACTACGAGCAGTACTTC. This sequence joins TRBV5-6 and TRBJ2-7; D possibly corresponds to TRBD1 (6 bases). The CDR3 runs to 15 residues. The germline V and J ends were trimmed by 0 bases and 3 bases, with 13 bases remaining between them. Germline-derived CDR1 and CDR2 are SGHDT and YYEEEE.

This clone has only a few counts. V is TRBV4-2 and J is TRBJ1-2, with D possibly being TRBD1 (5 bases). The germline V and J ends were trimmed by 4 bases and 7 bases, with 13 bases remaining between them. This CDR3 spans 13 amino acids. CDR1 LGHNA and CDR2 YNFKEQ come from the germline V gene. The CDR3 loop is CASSPLGGSGYTF. The CDR3 bases are TGTGCCAGCAGCCCGCTGGGGGGGTCTGGCTACACCTTC.

The CDR3 nucleotides read TGTGCCAGCAGTTACGAGGCAGCAGCTAACTATGGCTACACCTTC. Translated: CASSYEAAANYGYTF. The rearrangement uses TRBV6-5 and TRBJ1-2; no clear D gene. CDR1 and CDR2 (germline): MNHEY, SVGAGI. This CDR3 region has 15 residues. V lost 2 bases to trimming and J lost 0 bases, with 10 bases between them.

The sample holds a few counts of this clone. The gene calls are TRBV6-5 and TRBJ2-7, with TRBD1 identical over 10 bases. Germline V gene lookup returns CDR1 MNHEY and CDR2 SVGAGI. The J segment lost 5 bases and the V segment lost 6 bases, leaving 7 bases of the junction unmatched. The CDR3 has 14 amino acids. The CDR3 protein is CASRSGQGYHEQYF. The DNA of the CDR3 is TGTGCCAGCAGGTCGGGACAGGGGTACCACGAGCAGTACTTC.

The gene calls are TRBV5-1 and TRBJ1-2; D remains unclear. This CDR3 contains 13 residues. V lost 0 bases, J lost 4 bases, and 7 bases lay in between. Per germline, CDR1 SGHRS and CDR2 YFSETQ. The CDR3 sequence: CASSLGGIYGYTF. In DNA form, the CDR3 reads TGCGCCAGCAGCTTGGGCGGCATCTATGGCTACACCTTC.

About this clone: The same CDR3 is also encoded by other DNA sequences in this sample. The chain uses TRBV28 and TRBJ1-1; perhaps TRBD1 as D (5 bases). Germline V gene data show CDR1 as MDHEN and CDR2 as SYDVKM. This CDR3 comprises 13 residues. V was cut by 6 bases and J by 5 bases, with 13 bases left in between. The CDR3 sequence is CASSLGGWTEAFF. CDR3 bases: TGTGCCAGCAGCCTCGGGGGTTGGACTGAAGCTTTCTTT.

The chain links TRBV5-1 to TRBJ2-2; 8 bases align to TRBD1. The junction had 8 bases not matched to a gene; V was cut back by 5 bases and J by 8 bases. The CDR3 extends over 14 amino acids. The germline V gene encodes CDR1 SGHRS and CDR2 YFSETQ. The DNA for the CDR3 is TGCGCCAGCAGTTCGACAGGGGAGAGAGGGGAGCTGTTTTTT. This gives the protein CASSSTGERGELFF.

The chain uses TRBV19 and TRBJ2-1; TRBD2 is a possible D gene (5 bases). V was clipped by 9 bases and J by 0 bases, with 15 bases between them. This CDR3 spans 15 amino acids. The germline CDR1 and CDR2 sequences are LNHDA and SQIVND (reference sequence). CDR3 region: CASSDSFSSYNEQFF. The CDR3 DNA is TGTGCCAGCTCGGACTCCTTTAGCTCCTACAATGAGCAGTTCTTC.

The chain joins TRBV7-9 to TRBJ1-5; 7 positions agree with TRBD1. This CDR3 has 15 residues. Unmatched junction bases numbered 7, after V lost 2 bases and J lost 6 bases. Germline V gene lookup returns CDR1 SEHNR and CDR2 FQNEAQ (reference sequence). CDR3 DNA: TGTGCCAGCAGCTTATCCACAGGGGTTGGTCAGCCCCAGCATTTT. Translated: CASSLSTGVGQPQHF.

This clone was observed a single time. This chain uses TRBV9 with TRBJ2-2, with TRBD1 matching 7 bases. This CDR3 spans 16 amino acids. Germline V gene data show CDR1 as SGDLS and CDR2 as YYNGEE. V gave up 4 bases and J gave up 4 bases; unmatched junction bases: 10. CDR3 in DNA: TGTGCCAGCAGCCCGATGACAGGGAGCGTCACCGGGGAGCTGTTTTTT. As protein: CASSPMTGSVTGELFF.

The rearrangement uses TRBV27 and TRBJ2-1; 11 positions agree with TRBD2. CDR3 length: 15 residues. Germline V lookup: CDR1 MNHEY, CDR2 SMNVEV (reference sequence). The V segment lost 5 bases and the J segment 10 bases; nucleotides outside the gene matches: 10. The CDR3 bases are TGTGCCAGCAGTCCCGGACTAGCGGGTATCAAGGAGCAGTTCTTC. This codes for CASSPGLAGIKEQFF.

The rearrangement uses TRBV18 and TRBJ2-6; the match to TRBD1 covers 8 bases. CDR1 is KGHSH, CDR2 LQKENI, per germline. The CDR3 is made up of 17 amino acids. After removal of 4 bases from V and 2 bases from J, the junction contained 7 bases not matched to a gene. CDR3 amino acids: CASSQTGALAGANVLTF. The CDR3 DNA sequence: TGTGCCAGCTCACAGACAGGGGCCCTCGCTGGGGCCAACGTCCTGACTTTC.

The chain couples TRBV29-1 to TRBJ2-7, with 11 bases matching TRBD1. Germline CDR1 SQVTM, CDR2 ANQGSEA. V shed 6 bases, J shed 2 bases, and the junction held 3 bases outside the gene matches. The CDR3 spans 13 residues. The CDR3, as DNA: TGCAGCGTCAGGGACAGGGGGGCCTACGAGCAGTACTTC. It encodes CSVRDRGAYEQYF.

V gene TRBV2 combines with J gene TRBJ1-2; D gene ambiguous. Germline CDR1 reads SNHLY; CDR2 reads FYNNEI. Trimming pared 2 bases from V and 2 bases from J, leaving 9 bases between. The CDR3 is made up of 14 amino acids. The CDR3 sequence is CASSELQANYGYTF. The CDR3 DNA reads as TGTGCCAGCAGTGAATTGCAGGCCAACTATGGCTACACCTTC.

The chain uses TRBV9 and TRBJ2-3, with 13 bases aligning to TRBD2. V dropped 4 bases and J dropped 6; count of bases not matched to a gene: 8. Germline lookup yields CDR1 SGDLS and CDR2 YYNGEE. This CDR3 spans 16 amino acids. The CDR3 region has the DNA TGTGCCAGCAGCCCCGGGACTAGCGGGGTTGGCGATACGCAGTATTTT. It encodes CASSPGTSGVGDTQYF.

V gene TRBV11-2 combines with J gene TRBJ2-7; D possibly corresponds to TRBD1 (5 bases). The CDR3 loop spans 15 amino acids. Trimming took off 2 bases at V and 0 bases at J, with 11 bases between the two ends. Germline lookup yields CDR1 SGHAT and CDR2 FQNNGV. The DNA for the CDR3 is TGTGCCAGCAGCTTAAAGCAGGGTCTCTCCTACGAGCAGTACTTC. Amino acid sequence: CASSLKQGLSYEQYF.

This clone was seen only a few times. This chain joins TRBV10-3 and TRBJ2-5; 7 nucleotides line up with TRBD2. With 0 bases clipped from V and 0 bases from J, the junction kept 1 base outside the gene matches. The CDR3 loop spans 15 amino acids. CDR1 is ENHRY, CDR2 SYGVKD, per germline. In DNA form, the CDR3 reads TGTGCCATCAGTGAGTCTAGCGGGTACCAAGAGACCCAGTACTTC. Its protein is CAISESSGYQETQYF.

The chain couples TRBV6-2 or TRBV6-3 to TRBJ2-1; the D gene is possibly TRBD2 (5 bases). CDR3 length equals 19 residues. V lost 5 bases and J 7 bases, leaving 30 bases between the germline ends. Germline V lookup: CDR1 MNHEY, CDR2 SVGEGT. The CDR3 reads CASSARPSGALPSRNEQFF. The CDR3 DNA is TGTGCCAGCAGTGCACGCCCGAGCGGAGCGCTCCCTTCGAGGAATGAGCAGTTCTTC.

The chain uses TRBV28 and TRBJ1-6, with 10 bases lining up with TRBD1. The junction had 14 bases not matched to a gene; V was cut back by 2 bases and J by 10 bases. The CDR3 length is 18 residues. CDR1 and CDR2 from the germline V gene are MDHEN and SYDVKM. This CDR3 is CASSLSDRGLPGRSPLHF. Written as DNA, the CDR3 is TGTGCCAGCAGTTTAAGCGACAGGGGGCTACCGGGACGGTCACCCCTCCACTTT.

V gene TRBV28 combines with J gene TRBJ2-7; no reliable D call. The V end was cut by 1 base, the J end by 4 bases, with 11 bases between. Germline CDR1 and CDR2: MDHEN and SYDVKM. The CDR3 length is 14 residues. The CDR3 coding sequence is TGTGCCAGCAGTTTATCCCTCCAACTTTACGAGCAGTACTTC. Translating gives CASSLSLQLYEQYF.

This rearrangement joins TRBV6-5 to TRBJ1-2, with TRBD1 matching over 10 bases. The germline V gene has CDR1 MNHEY and CDR2 SVGAGI. V dropped 8 bases and J dropped 0; count of bases not matched to a gene: 3. The CDR3 runs to 14 residues. CDR3 in amino acids: CASGGTGANYGYTF. CDR3 sequence (DNA): TGTGCCAGCGGGGGGACAGGGGCTAACTATGGCTACACCTTC.

The V call is TRBV3-1 (or the pseudogene TRBV3-2), the J call TRBJ2-2; TRBD2 agrees at 7 bases. Germline V gene data show CDR1 as LGHDT and CDR2 as YNNKEL (reference sequence). The CDR3 totals 15 residues. With V trimmed by 0 bases and J by 6 bases, 4 bases remained unmatched. This CDR3 reads CASSQDGSGAGELFF. The DNA for the CDR3 is TGTGCCAGCAGCCAAGATGGGAGCGGGGCCGGGGAGCTGTTTTTT.

The chain employs TRBV2 and TRBJ1-5; D gene uncertain. Germline CDR1 reads SNHLY; CDR2 reads FYNNEI. V was clipped by 3 bases and J by 0 bases, with 6 bases between them. The CDR3 spans 14 residues. CDR3 residues: CASSDSDSNQPQHF. The CDR3, as DNA: TGTGCCAGCAGTGACAGCGATAGCAATCAGCCCCAGCATTTT.